These 22 T cell receptor beta chains share one sample of origin, sequenced in a study of tumor-infiltrating lymphocytes in primary liver carcinoma (dated by TCRdb to about 2017). The sequencing machine was an Illumina HiSeq 2500. Starting from about 500 ng total RNA, TCRbeta-specific cDNA was produced by reverse transcription with a constant-region primer and ProtoScript II reverse transcriptase. Construction of the TCRbeta libraries relied on three nested rounds of multiplex PCR, following a slightly modified ARM-PCR procedure. The first two PCR rounds used multiplex TRBV1-TRBV30 forward primers with a Cbeta reverse primer, each for around 10 cycles. TCRdb reprocessed the public reads (quality trimming at Q25 with fastp, clone calling with MiXCR) and kept in-frame beta chains. For every CDR3 protein sequence, its rows merge into one entry that carries the most common genes and DNA. This sample lists about 190,000 distinct CDR3 sequences; around 85% were detected once. The ten most abundant clones make up about a sixth of the sample.

Without any cell sorting, total RNA and DNA were extracted together from roughly 21-30 mg of bulk tissue using the AllPrep DNA/RNA mini kit. Sequencing input: tumor tissue from primary liver carcinoma. All receptors come from a man aged 40-49 years with primary liver carcinoma and hepatitis B virus infection.

As regards this clonotype: At one of its ends the junction is not consistent with the germline gene, which may arise from a read error. The chain joins TRBV4-1 to TRBJ2-3, with TRBD2 matching over 9 bases. CDR3 size: 16 residues. The germline V gene has CDR1 MGHRA and CDR2 YSYEKL. The CDR3 DNA sequence: TGCGTCAGCAGCCAAGATGCGGGAGGGCCGGGAGATACGCTGTATTTT. Translated: CVSSQDAGGPGDTLYF.

The genes are TRBV4-1 and TRBJ2-5; TRBD2 is a possible D gene (6 bases). The CDR3 runs 14 residues. Germline V gene sequence: CDR1 MGHRA, CDR2 YSYEKL. Written as DNA, the CDR3 is TGCACCAACAGCCAAGAAGGGAGACCGGGGGCCCAGTACTTC. This sequence encodes CTNSQEGRPGAQYF.

Remarks on this clonotype: A much larger clone differs from this one at a single base, so this may be a read error. The genes are TRBV5-1 and TRBJ2-5; D gene uncertain. The CDR3 has 13 residues. Germline CDR1 is SGHRS and CDR2 is YFSETQ. CDR3 loop: CARSLGNAETQYF. The CDR3, as DNA: TGCGCCAGGAGCTTGGGGAATGCGGAGACCCAGTACTTC.

Turning to this clonotype: Sequence at one end of the junction differs from germline and may be a read error. This chain joins TRBV6-1 and TRBJ2-2; 10 bases map to TRBD2. The length of the CDR3 is 15 residues. The germline V gene has CDR1 MNHNS and CDR2 SASEGT. CDR3 DNA sequence: TGTGCCAGTAGGAGCGGGAGGGCCGATGGCGGGAAGCTGTTTTTT. Protein sequence: CASRSGRADGGKLFF.

To note about this clonotype: Likely a read error: the CDR3 ends without its conserved phenylalanine or tryptophan. The chain has TRBV29-1 and TRBJ2-5; perhaps D is TRBD1 or TRBD2 (6 bases each). CDR3 length equals 15 residues. V shed 4 bases and J shed 4 bases, with 19 bases lying between them. Germline CDR1 reads SQVTM; CDR2 reads ANQGSEA. CDR3 residues: CSVVADRGRAETQYI. DNA of the CDR3: TGCAGCGTTGTAGCGGACAGAGGGCGAGCAGAGACCCAGTACATC.

V gene TRBV29-1 combines with J gene TRBJ2-5; D is uncertain. Germline lookup yields CDR1 SQVTM and CDR2 ANQGSEA. The V and J ends lost 6 bases and 5 bases respectively, with 22 bases between them. This CDR3 is 15 amino acids long. Here the CDR3 reads CSVESAADRSETQYF. CDR3 sequence (DNA): TGCAGCGTCGAATCCGCCGCGGATAGATCGGAGACCCAGTACTTC.

Notes on this clonotype: The conserved phenylalanine or tryptophan normally closing the CDR3 is absent here, so this likely arose from a read error. J is TRBJ2-5 and V is TRBV12-3 or TRBV12-4, with D hard to call. The CDR3 contains 16 residues. V was pared by 3 bases and J by 5 bases, with 19 bases between. Here the CDR3 reads CASSFYRQVDHETQYL. The CDR3 coding sequence is TGTGCCAGCAGTTTCTATCGGCAGGTGGATCATGAGACCCAGTACTTA.

Comments on this clonotype: One end of the junction is discordant with germline, which a read error may explain. The rearrangement uses TRBV6-2 or TRBV6-3 and TRBJ1-1; D is undetermined. CDR1 is MNHEY, CDR2 SVGEGT, per germline. The CDR3 loop spans 13 amino acids. The CDR3 protein is CASSYGQNSEAFF. CDR3 coding DNA: TGTGCCAGCAGTTACGGTCAGAACAGTGAAGCTTTCTTT.

With respect to this clonotype: One end of the junction fails to match germline, which may point to a read error. The chain combines TRBV6-5 with TRBJ2-1, with 12 bases aligning to TRBD2. This CDR3 contains 16 residues. Germline V gene data show CDR1 as MNHEY and CDR2 as SVGAGI. The CDR3 sequence: CASSLRLAGDLDDQFF. The CDR3 DNA is TGTGCCAGCAGTTTACGACTAGCGGGAGATCTTGATGATCAGTTCTTC.

With regard to this clonotype: Its ends do not fully match the called genes, so a read error is possible. The CDR3 DNA follows: TGTACCAGCAGCTTATGGGGAAGCTCCTACGATCAGTACTTC. Protein product: CTSSLWGSSYDQYF. V is TRBV5-6 and J is TRBJ2-7; D is unclear. The length of the CDR3 is 14 residues. Germline CDR1 SGHDT, CDR2 YYEEEE.

As regards this clonotype: One end of the junction does not line up with germline, which may come from a read error. This chain connects TRBV28 to TRBJ2-6; maybe TRBD1 (5 bases). Germline V gene lookup returns CDR1 MDHEN and CDR2 SYDVKM. The CDR3 is made up of 15 amino acids. Here the CDR3 reads CASSLGESGANVVTF. CDR3 DNA sequence: TGTGCCAGCAGTTTAGGGGAAAGTGGGGCCAACGTCGTGACTTTC.

A note on this clonotype: A much bigger clone sits one base away, suggesting this may be a read error. The chain has TRBV6-4 and TRBJ1-1; D is possibly TRBD1 (5 bases). V was shortened by 5 bases and J by 11 bases, with 18 bases between the two germline ends. Germline V CDR1 and CDR2: MRHNA, SNTAGT. The CDR3 loop spans 13 amino acids. CDR3 loop: CASSNGAGGSAFF. CDR3 sequence (DNA): TGTGCCAGCAGTAACGGTGCTGGGGGGTCGGCTTTCTTT.

Turning to this clonotype: Compared with germline, one end of the junction differs, possibly owing to a read error. The chain recombines TRBV10-2 with TRBJ1-1; D is unresolved. This CDR3 has 13 residues. CDR1 and CDR2 from the germline V gene are WSHSY and SAAADI. In nucleotides, the CDR3 is TGTATCAGCAGTGAAGTAGAAAACACTGAAGCTTTCTTT. It is translated as CISSEVENTEAFF.

Regarding this clonotype: One junction end does not reproduce the germline sequence, and a read error may be involved. The rearrangement links TRBV11-3 to TRBJ2-7; no firm D call. The CDR3 contains 12 residues. Germline V gene lookup returns CDR1 SGHNT and CDR2 YENEEA. Written as DNA, the CDR3 is TGTGCCGGCAGCTCCCAATGGGCGGAGCGGTACTTC. It encodes CAGSSQWAERYF.

This chain joins TRBV6-1 and TRBJ1-5; D not resolved. TRBJ2-3 explains the end of the DNA better; the J call may be wrong. CDR1 and CDR2 from the germline V gene are MNHNS and SASEGT. This CDR3 region has 16 residues. CDR3 nucleotides: TGTGCCAGCAGTGGGCGACAAGGAATTAGCAATCAGCACCAGTATTTT. Translated: CASSGRQGISNQHQYF.

In regard to this clonotype: Relative to the germline gene, one junction end is altered; a read error may explain this. The rearrangement links TRBV6-5 to TRBJ2-1; D is uncertain. CDR3 size: 14 residues. From germline, CDR1 is MNHEY and CDR2 SVGAGI. CDR3 region: CASSLMGSYSEQFF. The CDR3 nucleotides are TGTGCCAGCAGTCTAATGGGGTCCTACAGTGAGCAGTTCTTC.

Concerning this clonotype: This CDR3 fails to terminate in the conserved phenylalanine or tryptophan, so it likely reflects a read error. The gene calls are TRBV14 and TRBJ2-7; perhaps D is TRBD1 or TRBD2 (5 bases each). Trimming removed 4 bases from V and 4 bases from J, with 17 bases in between. Germline V gene data show CDR1 as SGHDN and CDR2 as FVKESK. The CDR3 is made up of 15 amino acids. The CDR3 here is CASSPSGRRLYEQYL. The CDR3 region has the DNA TGTGCCAGCAGCCCCTCGGGACGGAGACTATACGAGCAGTACTTA.

This clonotype was seen once. The chain uses TRBV12-3 or TRBV12-4 and TRBJ2-1; 8 bases are a match to TRBD2. The trim removed 7 bases at V and 4 bases at J, leaving 9 bases unmatched. The CDR3 is made up of 15 amino acids. The CDR3: CASMGTSGTYNEQFF. CDR3 sequence (DNA): TGTGCCAGCATGGGAACTAGCGGAACTTACAATGAGCAGTTCTTC.

Worth noting for this clonotype: The junction does not match germline at one end; this may be a read error. The CDR3 DNA is TGCTGCGTTGAAGCTCGGGGCCGGGACTCCTACGAACAGTACTTC. It codes for CCVEARGRDSYEQYF. The chain links TRBV29-1 to TRBJ2-7; D possibly corresponds to TRBD2 (6 bases). This CDR3 is built from 15 residues. Germline loops: CDR1 SQVTM, CDR2 ANQGSEA.

As regards this clonotype: Mismatch with germline at one junction end may stem from a read error. V gene TRBV6-1 combines with J gene TRBJ2-3; D unclear. The germline V gene encodes CDR1 MNHNS and CDR2 SASEGT. This CDR3 comprises 11 residues. CDR3 region: CASDAVYTQCF. CDR3 DNA sequence: TGTGCCAGCGATGCGGTTTACACACAGTGTTTT.

The rearrangement joins TRBV6-1 to TRBJ1-4; a weak D match, TRBD1 (5 bases). CDR1 and CDR2 from the germline V gene are MNHNS and SASEGT. The CDR3 contains 20 residues. With 4 bases removed from V and 3 bases from J, the gap between germline ends came to 27 bases. CDR3 region: CASSAFLFGAAFTANEKLFF. CDR3 in DNA: TGTGCCAGCAGTGCGTTTCTTTTTGGGGCAGCATTTACTGCTAATGAAAAACTGTTTTTT.

The chain employs TRBV6-1 and TRBJ2-7; D is perhaps TRBD2 (7 bases). Trimming took off 10 bases at V and 5 bases at J, with 21 bases between the two ends. This CDR3 is built from 14 residues. Per the germline V gene, CDR1 is MNHNS and CDR2 is SASEGT. CDR3 in DNA: TGTGCCACGGATAGAAACTCGGGGGGCAACGAGCAGTACTTC. Its translation is CATDRNSGGNEQYF.